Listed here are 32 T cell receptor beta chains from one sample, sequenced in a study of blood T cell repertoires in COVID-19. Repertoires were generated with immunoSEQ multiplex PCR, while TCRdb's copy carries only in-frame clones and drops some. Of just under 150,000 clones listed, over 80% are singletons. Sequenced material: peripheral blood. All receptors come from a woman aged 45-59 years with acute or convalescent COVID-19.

CDR3: CASSAGRTGVSYNEQFF. The CDR3 bases are TGTGCCAGCAGCGCAGGTCGGACAGGGGTCTCCTACAATGAGCAGTTCTTC. This chain joins TRBV9 and TRBJ2-1; 9 nucleotides match TRBD1. Per germline, CDR1 SGDLS and CDR2 YYNGEE. After removal of 3 bases from V and 0 bases from J, the junction contained 7 bases not matched to a gene. The CDR3 extends over 17 amino acids.

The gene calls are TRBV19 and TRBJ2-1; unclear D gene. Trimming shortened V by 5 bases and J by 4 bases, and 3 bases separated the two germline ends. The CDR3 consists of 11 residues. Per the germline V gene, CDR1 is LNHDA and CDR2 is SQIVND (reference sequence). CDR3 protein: CASSLYNEQFF. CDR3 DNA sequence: TGTGCCAGTAGTCTTTACAATGAGCAGTTCTTC.

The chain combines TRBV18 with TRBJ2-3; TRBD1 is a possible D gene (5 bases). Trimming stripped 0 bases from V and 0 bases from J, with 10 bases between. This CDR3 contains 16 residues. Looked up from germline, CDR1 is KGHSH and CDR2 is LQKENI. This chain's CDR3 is CASSPPAGQSTDTQYF. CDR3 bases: TGTGCCAGCTCACCACCAGCAGGGCAGAGCACAGATACGCAGTATTTT.

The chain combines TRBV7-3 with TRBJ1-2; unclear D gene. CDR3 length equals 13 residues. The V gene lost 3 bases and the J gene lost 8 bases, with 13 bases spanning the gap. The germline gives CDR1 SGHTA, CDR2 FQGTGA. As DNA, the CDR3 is TGTGCCAGCAGCTTTGAGGCGCGTAGGGGCTACACCTTC. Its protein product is CASSFEARRGYTF.

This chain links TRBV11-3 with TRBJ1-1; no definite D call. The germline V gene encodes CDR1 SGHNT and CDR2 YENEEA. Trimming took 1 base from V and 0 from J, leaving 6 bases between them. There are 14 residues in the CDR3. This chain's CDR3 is CASSLGALNTEAFF. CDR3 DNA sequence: TGTGCCAGCAGCTTAGGGGCTCTGAACACTGAAGCTTTCTTT.

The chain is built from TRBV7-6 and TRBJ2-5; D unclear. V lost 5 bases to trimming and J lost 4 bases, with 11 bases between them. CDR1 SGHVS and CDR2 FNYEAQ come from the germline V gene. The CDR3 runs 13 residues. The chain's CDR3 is CASSPPVSETQYF. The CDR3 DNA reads TGTGCCAGCAGCCCCCCCGTTTCAGAGACCCAGTACTTC.

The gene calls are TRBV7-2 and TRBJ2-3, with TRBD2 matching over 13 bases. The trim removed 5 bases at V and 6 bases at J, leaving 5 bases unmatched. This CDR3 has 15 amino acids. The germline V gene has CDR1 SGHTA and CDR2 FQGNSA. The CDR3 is CASSIRTSGSDTQYF. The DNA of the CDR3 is TGTGCCAGCAGCATAAGGACTAGCGGGAGCGATACGCAGTATTTT. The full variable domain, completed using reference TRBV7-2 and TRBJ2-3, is GAGVSQSPSNKVTEKGKDVELRCDPISGHTALYWYRQSLGQGLEFLIYFQGNSAPDKSGLPSDRFSAERTGGSVSTLTIQRTQQEDSAVYLCASSIRTSGSDTQYFGPGTRLTVL.

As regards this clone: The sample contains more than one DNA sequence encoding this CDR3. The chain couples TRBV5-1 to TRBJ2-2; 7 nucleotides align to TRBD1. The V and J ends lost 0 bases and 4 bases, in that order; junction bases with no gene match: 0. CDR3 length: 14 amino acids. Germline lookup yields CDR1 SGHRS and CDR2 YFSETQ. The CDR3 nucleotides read TGCGCCAGCAGCTTGGGACAGGGCACCGGGGAGCTGTTTTTT. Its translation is CASSLGQGTGELFF. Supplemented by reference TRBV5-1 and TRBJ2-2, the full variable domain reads KAGVTQTPRYLIKTRGQQVTLSCSPISGHRSVSWYQQTPGQGLQFLFEYFSETQRNKGNFPGRFSGRQFSNSRSEMNVSTLELGDSALYLCASSLGQGTGELFFGEGSRLTVL.

The CDR3 loop is CASSPDRGDGYTF. CDR3 DNA: TGTGCCAGCAGCCCCGACAGGGGGGACGGCTACACCTTC. The genes are TRBV6-5 and TRBJ1-2; 9 nucleotides line up with TRBD1. The germline V gene encodes CDR1 MNHEY and CDR2 SVGAGI. The CDR3 contains 13 residues. Losses at the gene ends were 6 bases for V and 8 bases for J; bases not matched to a gene: 7.

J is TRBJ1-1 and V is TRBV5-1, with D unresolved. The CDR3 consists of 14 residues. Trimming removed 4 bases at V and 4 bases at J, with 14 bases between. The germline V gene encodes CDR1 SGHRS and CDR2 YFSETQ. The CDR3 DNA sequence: TGCGCCAGCAGCGGCGCTGGGGAGGGCACTGAAGCTTTCTTT. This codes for CASSGAGEGTEAFF.

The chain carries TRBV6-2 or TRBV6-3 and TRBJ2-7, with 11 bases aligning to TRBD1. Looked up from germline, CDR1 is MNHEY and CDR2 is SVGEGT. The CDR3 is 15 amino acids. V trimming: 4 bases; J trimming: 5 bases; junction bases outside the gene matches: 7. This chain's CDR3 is CASSFRDRGMNEQYF. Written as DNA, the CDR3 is TGTGCCAGCAGTTTCCGGGACAGGGGGATGAACGAGCAGTACTTC.

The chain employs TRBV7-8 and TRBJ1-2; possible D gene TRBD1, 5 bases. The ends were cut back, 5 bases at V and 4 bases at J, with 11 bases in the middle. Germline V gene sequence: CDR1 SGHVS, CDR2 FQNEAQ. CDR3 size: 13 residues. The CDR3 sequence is CASSQGRAYGYTF. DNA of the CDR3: TGTGCCAGCAGCCAGGGCAGGGCCTATGGCTACACCTTC.

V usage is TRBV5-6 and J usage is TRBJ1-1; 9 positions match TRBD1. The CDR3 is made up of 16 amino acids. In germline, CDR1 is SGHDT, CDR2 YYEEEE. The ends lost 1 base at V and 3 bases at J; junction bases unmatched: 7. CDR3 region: CASSLFAGQGYTEAFF. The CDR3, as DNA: TGTGCCAGCAGCTTGTTTGCGGGACAGGGCTACACTGAAGCTTTCTTT.

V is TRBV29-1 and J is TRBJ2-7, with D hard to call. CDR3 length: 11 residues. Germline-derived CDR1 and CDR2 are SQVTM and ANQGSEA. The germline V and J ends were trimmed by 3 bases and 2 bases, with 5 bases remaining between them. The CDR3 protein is CSVDSAYEQYF. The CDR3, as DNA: TGCAGCGTTGATTCAGCCTACGAGCAGTACTTC.

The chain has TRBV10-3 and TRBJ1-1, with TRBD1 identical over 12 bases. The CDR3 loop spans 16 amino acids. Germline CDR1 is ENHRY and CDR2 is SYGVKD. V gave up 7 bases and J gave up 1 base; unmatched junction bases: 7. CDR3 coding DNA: TGTGCCATCAAGGGGACAGGGGGCGCTCAGAACACTGAAGCTTTCTTT. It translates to CAIKGTGGAQNTEAFF.

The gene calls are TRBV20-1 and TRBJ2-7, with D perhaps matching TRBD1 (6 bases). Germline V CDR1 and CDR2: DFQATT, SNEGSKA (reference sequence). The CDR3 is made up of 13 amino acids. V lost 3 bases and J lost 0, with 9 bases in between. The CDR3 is CSASTGYSYEQYF. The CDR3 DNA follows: TGCAGTGCTAGTACAGGGTACTCCTACGAGCAGTACTTC.

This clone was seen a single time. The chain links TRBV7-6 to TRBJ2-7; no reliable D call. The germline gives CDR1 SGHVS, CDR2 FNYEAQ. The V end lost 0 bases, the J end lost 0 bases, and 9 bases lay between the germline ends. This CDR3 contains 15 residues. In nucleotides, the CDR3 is TGTGCCAGCAGCTTAGCGGCAGGCGTCTCCTACGAGCAGTACTTC. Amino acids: CASSLAAGVSYEQYF.

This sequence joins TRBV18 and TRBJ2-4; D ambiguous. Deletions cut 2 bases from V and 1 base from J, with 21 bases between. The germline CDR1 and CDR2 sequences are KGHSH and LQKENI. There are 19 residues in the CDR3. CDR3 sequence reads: CASSPKYGSTPLAKNIQYF. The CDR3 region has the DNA TGTGCCAGCTCACCAAAATATGGTAGTACCCCGTTGGCCAAAAACATTCAGTACTTC.

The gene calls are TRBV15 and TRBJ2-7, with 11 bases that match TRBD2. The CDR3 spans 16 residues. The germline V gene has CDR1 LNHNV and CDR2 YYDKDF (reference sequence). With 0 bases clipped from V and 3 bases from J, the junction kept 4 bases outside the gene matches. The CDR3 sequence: CATSRETSGSSYEQYF. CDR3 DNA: TGTGCCACCAGCAGAGAAACTAGCGGGAGTAGCTACGAGCAGTACTTC. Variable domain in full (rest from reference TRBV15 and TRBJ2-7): DAMVIQNPRYQVTQFGKPVTLSCSQTLNHNVMYWYQQKSSQAPKLLFHYYDKDFNNEADTPDNFQSRRPNTSFCFLDIRSPGLGDTAMYLCATSRETSGSSYEQYFGPGTRLTVT.

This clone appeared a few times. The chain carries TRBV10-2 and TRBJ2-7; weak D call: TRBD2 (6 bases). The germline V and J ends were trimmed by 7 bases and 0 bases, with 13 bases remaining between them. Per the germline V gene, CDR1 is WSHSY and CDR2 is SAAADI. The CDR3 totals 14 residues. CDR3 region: CASMVAGSSYEQYF. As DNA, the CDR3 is TGCGCCAGCATGGTCGCGGGAAGCTCCTACGAGCAGTACTTC.

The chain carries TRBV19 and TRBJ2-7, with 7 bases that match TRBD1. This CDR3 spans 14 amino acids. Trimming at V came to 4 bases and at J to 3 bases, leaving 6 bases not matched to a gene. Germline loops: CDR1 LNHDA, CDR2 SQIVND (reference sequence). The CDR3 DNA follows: TGTGCCAGTAGTACCGTATGGGACAGCTACGAGCAGTACTTC. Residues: CASSTVWDSYEQYF.

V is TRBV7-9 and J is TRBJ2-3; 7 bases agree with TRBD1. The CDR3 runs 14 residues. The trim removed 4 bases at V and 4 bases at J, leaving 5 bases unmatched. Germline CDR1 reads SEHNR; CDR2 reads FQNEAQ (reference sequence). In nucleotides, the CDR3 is TGTGCCAGCAGCTCCTGGACAGGCGCAGATACGCAGTATTTT. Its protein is CASSSWTGADTQYF.

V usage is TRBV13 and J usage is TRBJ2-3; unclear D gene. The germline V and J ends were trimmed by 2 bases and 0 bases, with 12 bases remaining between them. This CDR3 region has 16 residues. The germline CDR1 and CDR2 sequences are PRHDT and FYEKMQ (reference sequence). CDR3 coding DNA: TGTGCCAGCAGCTTATTTCGCACCACTAGCACAGATACGCAGTATTTT. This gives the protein CASSLFRTTSTDTQYF.

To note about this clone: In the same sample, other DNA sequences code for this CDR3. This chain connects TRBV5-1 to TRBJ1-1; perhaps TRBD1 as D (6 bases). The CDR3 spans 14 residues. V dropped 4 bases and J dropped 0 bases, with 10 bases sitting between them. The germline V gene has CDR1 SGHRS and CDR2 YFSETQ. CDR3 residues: CASSLGQMNTEAFF. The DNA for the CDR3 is TGCGCCAGCAGCCTTGGACAGATGAACACTGAAGCTTTCTTT.

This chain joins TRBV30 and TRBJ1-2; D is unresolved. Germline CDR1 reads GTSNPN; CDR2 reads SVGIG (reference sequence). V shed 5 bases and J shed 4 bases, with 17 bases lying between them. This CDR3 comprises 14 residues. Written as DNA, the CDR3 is TGTGCCTGGGAGCGTCTTACATCTACCTATGGCTACACCTTC. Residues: CAWERLTSTYGYTF.

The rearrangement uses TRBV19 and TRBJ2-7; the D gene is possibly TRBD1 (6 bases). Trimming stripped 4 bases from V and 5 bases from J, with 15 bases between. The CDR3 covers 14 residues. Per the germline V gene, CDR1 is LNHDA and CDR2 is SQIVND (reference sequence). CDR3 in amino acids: CASSSAGDKDEQYF. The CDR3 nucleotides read TGTGCCAGTAGTAGTGCAGGGGATAAAGACGAGCAGTACTTC.

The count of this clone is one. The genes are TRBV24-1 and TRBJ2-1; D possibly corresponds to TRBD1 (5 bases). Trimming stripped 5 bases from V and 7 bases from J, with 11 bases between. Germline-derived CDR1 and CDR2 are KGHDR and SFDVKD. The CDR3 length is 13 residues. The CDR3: CATSGTGRNEQFF. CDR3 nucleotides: TGTGCCACCAGTGGTACAGGTCGAAATGAGCAGTTCTTC.

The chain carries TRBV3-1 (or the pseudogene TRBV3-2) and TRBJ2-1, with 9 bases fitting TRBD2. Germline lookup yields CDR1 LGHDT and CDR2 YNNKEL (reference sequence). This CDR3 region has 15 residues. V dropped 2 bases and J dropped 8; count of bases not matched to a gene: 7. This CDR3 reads CASSQNLAGVDEQFF. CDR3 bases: TGTGCCAGCAGCCAAAACTTAGCGGGAGTTGATGAGCAGTTCTTC.

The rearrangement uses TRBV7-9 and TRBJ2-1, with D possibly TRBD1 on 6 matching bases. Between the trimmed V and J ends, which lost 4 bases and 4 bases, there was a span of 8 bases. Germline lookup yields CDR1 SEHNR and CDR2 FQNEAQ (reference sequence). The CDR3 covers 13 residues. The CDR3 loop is CASSSGQYNEQFF. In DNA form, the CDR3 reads TGTGCCAGCAGCTCCGGACAGTACAATGAGCAGTTCTTC.

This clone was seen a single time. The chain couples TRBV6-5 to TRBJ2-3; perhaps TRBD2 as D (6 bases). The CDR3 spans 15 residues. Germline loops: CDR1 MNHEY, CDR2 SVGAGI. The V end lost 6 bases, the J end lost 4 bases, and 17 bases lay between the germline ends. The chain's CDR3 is CASSSLGLGPDTQYF. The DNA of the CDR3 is TGTGCCAGCAGCAGTCTGGGACTTGGCCCAGATACGCAGTATTTT.

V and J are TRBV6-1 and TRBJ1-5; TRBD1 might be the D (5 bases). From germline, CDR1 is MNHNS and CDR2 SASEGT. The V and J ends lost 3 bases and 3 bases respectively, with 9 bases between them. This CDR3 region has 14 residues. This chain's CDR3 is CASSETANNQPQHF. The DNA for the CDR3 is TGTGCCAGCAGTGAGACAGCCAACAATCAGCCCCAGCATTTT.

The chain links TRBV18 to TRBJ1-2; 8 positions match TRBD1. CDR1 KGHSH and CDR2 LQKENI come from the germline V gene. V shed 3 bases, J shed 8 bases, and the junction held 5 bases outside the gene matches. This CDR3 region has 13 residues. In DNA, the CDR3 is TGTGCCAGCTCACCCAGGACAGGGCCAGGCTACACCTTC. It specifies CASSPRTGPGYTF.